This T cell receptor beta chain derives from a study of Graves' ophthalmopathy and Graves' hyperthyroidism. Study-wide context: The collection of peripheral blood took place at initial diagnosis, before any treatment.

Germline V gives CDR1 LGHNT, CDR2 FRNRAP. V lost 0 bases, J lost 6 bases, and 12 bases lay in between. The CDR3 runs 15 residues. Study outcomes and limitations: The 13-signature model separated ophthalmopathy from stable hyperthyroidism at roughly 88% sensitivity and nearly 82% specificity.

A remark on this clonotype: The target antigen is unknown.

Transcripts of RNA were the source for amplifying TCR beta CDR3 regions. First-round RT-PCR relied on HTBI primers, and a second-round multiplex PCR came next. MiXCR was run by TCRdb on the multiplex PCR reads, yielding one entry per CDR3 protein. The sample consists of more than 550,000 distinct CDR3 sequences, about 38% of them appearing once. The chain uses TRBV12-5 and TRBJ1-5; D possibly corresponds to TRBD1 (6 bases). This TCR came from an adult man with Graves' ophthalmopathy. The sequenced material came from peripheral blood. CDR3 nucleotides: TGTGCTAGTGGTTTGGTACAGGGCCCGGGTCAGCCCCAGCATTTT. Translation gives CASGLVQGPGQPQHF.